These T cell receptor beta chains were read from a single sample in a study of T-cell memory formation after mild COVID-19. Via MiXCR, TCRdb re-called the 5' RACE reads, giving one row per CDR3 protein. The data hold under 650,000 distinct CDR3 sequences, with under 20% observed a single time. The sample consisted of PBMCs or a T cell subset sorted from them (not recorded which). All receptors derive from an adult woman who had mild COVID-19 (a few samples of this study predate the infection). Cell type and time point are not known. Both conserved end residues are part of each CDR3. Each record gives: D gene, clone size, V gene, J gene, CDR3 DNA, CDR3 protein. The D gene is left open where the match is weak. Clone size is stated in some rows and not others, as once, few, many or a class when expanded.

TRBD1,NA,TRBV10-3,TRBJ1-5,TGTGCCATCAGCCCAGACAGGGAGGCGAATCAGCCCCAGCATTTT,CAISPDREANQPQHF
NA,few,TRBV5-1,TRBJ1-2,TGCGCCAGCAGCTTGGGGCACCCCTCTCCTAACTATGGCTACACCTTC,CASSLGHPSPNYGYTF
TRBD2,NA,TRBV20-1,TRBJ2-5,TGCAGCGTGATCGGTAGCGGGGGCTTGGCCGCAGAGACCCAGTACTTC,CSVIGSGGLAAETQYF
NA,NA,TRBV29-1,TRBJ1-1,TGCAGGGGCCTTGGGGGGCACCCTGAATTT,CRGLGGHPEF
NA,NA,TRBV18,TRBJ2-3,TGTGCCAGCTCACCAGGTACCTCAGATACGCAGTATTTT,CASSPGTSDTQYF
NA,NA,TRBV7-3,TRBJ1-2,TGTGCCAGCAGCTCCATATTTGGGAACTATGGCTACACCTTC,CASSSIFGNYGYTF
TRBD1,NA,TRBV7-2,TRBJ2-3,TGTGCCAGCAGCCCGACAGGGTATGGCACAGATACGCAGTATTTT,CASSPTGYGTDTQYF
NA,NA,TRBV5-5,TRBJ2-1,TGTGCCAGCAGCTTGGTGTCAGGGGTTGAGCAGTTCTTC,CASSLVSGVEQFF
TRBD1,NA,TRBV25-1,TRBJ1-6,TGTGCCAGCAGCGACTCACAGGGGGCGAGTAATTCACCCCTCCACTTT,CASSDSQGASNSPLHF
NA,NA,TRBV6-2/TRBV6-3,TRBJ1-2,TGTGCCAGCAACGGTCAGGTTACTTATGGCTACACCTTC,CASNGQVTYGYTF
NA,many,TRBV7-9,TRBJ1-2,TGTGCCAGCAGCAAACTTGCAGGGCAAGAATTCTATGGCTACACCTTC,CASSKLAGQEFYGYTF
TRBD1,few,TRBV7-6,TRBJ1-6,TGTGCCAGCAGCGTAGGACAGGGCGGTAATTCACCCCTCCACTTT,CASSVGQGGNSPLHF
NA,NA,TRBV24-1,TRBJ2-5,TGTGCCACCAGTGACCCAGGGACAAGTGGGAAGACCCAGTACTTC,CATSDPGTSGKTQYF
TRBD1,NA,TRBV25-1,TRBJ1-2,TGTGCCAGCAGGCCTCCGACAGGGTATTCTCCCACCTTC,CASRPPTGYSPTF